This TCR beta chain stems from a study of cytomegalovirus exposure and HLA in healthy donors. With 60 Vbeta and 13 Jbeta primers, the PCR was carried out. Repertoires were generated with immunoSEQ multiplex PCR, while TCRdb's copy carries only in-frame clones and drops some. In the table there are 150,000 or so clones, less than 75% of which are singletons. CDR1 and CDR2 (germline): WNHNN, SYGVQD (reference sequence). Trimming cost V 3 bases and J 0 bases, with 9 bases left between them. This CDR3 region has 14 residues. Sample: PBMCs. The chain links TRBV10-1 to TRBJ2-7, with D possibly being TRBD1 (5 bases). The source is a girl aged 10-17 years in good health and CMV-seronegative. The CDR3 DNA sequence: TGCGCCAGCAGTGAACTGGGGCACTCCTACGAGCAGTACTTC. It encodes CASSELGHSYEQYF.